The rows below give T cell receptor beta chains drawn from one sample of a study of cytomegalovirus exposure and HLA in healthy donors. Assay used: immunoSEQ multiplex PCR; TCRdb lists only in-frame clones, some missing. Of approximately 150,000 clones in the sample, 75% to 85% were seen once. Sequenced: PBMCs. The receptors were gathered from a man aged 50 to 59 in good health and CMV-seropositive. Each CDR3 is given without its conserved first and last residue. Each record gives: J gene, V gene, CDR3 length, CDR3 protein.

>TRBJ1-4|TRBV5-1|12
ASSIQGRHEKLF
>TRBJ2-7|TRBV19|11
ASGGSLGGEQY
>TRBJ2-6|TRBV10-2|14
ASSWTGNSGANVLT
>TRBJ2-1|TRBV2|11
ASSGRGRNEQF
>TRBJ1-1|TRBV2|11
ASNSLVNTEAF
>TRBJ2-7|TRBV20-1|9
SAKSGDEQY
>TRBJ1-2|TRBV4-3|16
ASSQDPPRQGFSYGYT
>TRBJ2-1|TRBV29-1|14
SVEIGTSGRLNEQF
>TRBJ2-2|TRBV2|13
AITLEGAFTGELF
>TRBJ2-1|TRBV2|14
ASRVTSGGLYNEQF
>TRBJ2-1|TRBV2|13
ASGPISGSVDEQF
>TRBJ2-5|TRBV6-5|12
ASSSRTGVETQY
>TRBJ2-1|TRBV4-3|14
ASSQASGTAYNEQF
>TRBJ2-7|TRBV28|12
ASSLSAGASEQY
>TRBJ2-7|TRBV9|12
ASSAGTGPYEQY
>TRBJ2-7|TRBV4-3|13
ASSQGLAASYEQY
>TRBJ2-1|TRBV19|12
ASSTTGAYNEQF
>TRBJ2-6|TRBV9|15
ASSVRQSNSGANVLT
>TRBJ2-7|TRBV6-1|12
ASSMWGGSYEQY
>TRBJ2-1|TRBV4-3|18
ASSPQLLGVSTSSYNEQF
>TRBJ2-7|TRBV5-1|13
ASSLAPGVGYEQY
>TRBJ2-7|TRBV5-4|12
ASSPVGRRDEQY
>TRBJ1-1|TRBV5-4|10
ASSISGTEAF
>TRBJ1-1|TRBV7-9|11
ASNPDSNTEAF
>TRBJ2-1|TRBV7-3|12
ASSLRGTSAEQF
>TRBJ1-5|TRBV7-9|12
ASSQQGYNQPQH
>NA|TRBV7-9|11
ASSPLGSYEQY
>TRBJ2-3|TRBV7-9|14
ASKKSSGTSTDTQY
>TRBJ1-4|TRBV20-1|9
SAPLREKLF
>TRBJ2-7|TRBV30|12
ALDHRPRDYEQY
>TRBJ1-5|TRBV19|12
ASGGERRNQPQH
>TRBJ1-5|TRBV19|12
ASGTGDNRQPQH
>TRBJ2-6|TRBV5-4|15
ASSLGANRGRATVLT
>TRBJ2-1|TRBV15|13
ATSERRLAGTTQF
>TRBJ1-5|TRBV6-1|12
ASSPGGQVQPQH
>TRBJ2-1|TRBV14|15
ASSQVGGASGRDEQF
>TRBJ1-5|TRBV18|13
ASSLGQLRNQPQH
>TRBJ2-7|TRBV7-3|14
ASSAIDRGFSYEQY
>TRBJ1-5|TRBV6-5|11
ASRQGIGQPQH
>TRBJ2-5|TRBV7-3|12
ASSLMGAGETQY
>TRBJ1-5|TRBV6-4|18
ASTNPRPGQGHYSNQPQH
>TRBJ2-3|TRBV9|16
ASSFRHGGGGSTDTQY
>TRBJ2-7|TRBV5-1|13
ASSHRLAGSYEQY
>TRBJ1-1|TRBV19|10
ASRQQEGHAF
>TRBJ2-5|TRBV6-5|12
ASSQGLVRETQY
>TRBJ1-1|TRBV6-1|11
ASINTGYTEAF
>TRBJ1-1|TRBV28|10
ASSLRQGEAF
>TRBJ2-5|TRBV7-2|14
ASSLGSSGSKETQY
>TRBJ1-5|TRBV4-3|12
ASSHRLKDQPQH
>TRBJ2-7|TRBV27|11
ASSLWGANEQY
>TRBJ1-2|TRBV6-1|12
ASSERTGNGGYT
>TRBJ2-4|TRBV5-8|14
ASSPGQGTAKNIQY
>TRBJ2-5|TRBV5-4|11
ASSLEYQETQY
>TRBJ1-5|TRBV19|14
ASSNAGTASNQPQH
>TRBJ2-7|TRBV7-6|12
ASSYRQGAYEQY
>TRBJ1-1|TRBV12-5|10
ASGSGYAEAF
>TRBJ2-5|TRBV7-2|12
ASSRGSVGETQY
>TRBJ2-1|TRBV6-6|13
ASSSGGLAYNEQF
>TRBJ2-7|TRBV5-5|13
ASSLVSSKDYEQY
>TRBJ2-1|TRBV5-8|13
ASSLLTGAYNEQF